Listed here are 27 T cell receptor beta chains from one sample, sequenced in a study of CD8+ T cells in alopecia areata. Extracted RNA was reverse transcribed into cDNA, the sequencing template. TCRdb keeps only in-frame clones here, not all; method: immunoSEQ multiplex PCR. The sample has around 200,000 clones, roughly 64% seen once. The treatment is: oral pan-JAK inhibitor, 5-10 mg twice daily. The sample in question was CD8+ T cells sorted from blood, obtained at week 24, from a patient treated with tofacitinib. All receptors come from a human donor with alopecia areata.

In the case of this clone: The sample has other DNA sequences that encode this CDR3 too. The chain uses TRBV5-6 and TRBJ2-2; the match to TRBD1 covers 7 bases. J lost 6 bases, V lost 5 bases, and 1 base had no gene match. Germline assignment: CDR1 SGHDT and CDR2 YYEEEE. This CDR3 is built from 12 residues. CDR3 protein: CASSQGAGELFF. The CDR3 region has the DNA TGTGCCAGCAGTCAGGGGGCCGGGGAGCTGTTTTTT.

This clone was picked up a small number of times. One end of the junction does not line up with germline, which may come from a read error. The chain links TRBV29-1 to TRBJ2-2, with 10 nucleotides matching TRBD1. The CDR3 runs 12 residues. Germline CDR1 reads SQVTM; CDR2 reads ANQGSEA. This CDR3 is CSTYSGTGELFF. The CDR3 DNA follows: TGCAGCACCTACTCCGGGACAGGGGAACTGTTTTTT.

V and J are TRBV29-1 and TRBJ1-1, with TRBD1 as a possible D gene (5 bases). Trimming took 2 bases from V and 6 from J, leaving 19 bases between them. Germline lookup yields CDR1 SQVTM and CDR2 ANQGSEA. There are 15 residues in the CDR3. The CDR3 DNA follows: TGCAGCGTTGAAAGCGGGGAGACAGCAAGGGCTGAAGCTTTCTTT. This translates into CSVESGETARAEAFF.

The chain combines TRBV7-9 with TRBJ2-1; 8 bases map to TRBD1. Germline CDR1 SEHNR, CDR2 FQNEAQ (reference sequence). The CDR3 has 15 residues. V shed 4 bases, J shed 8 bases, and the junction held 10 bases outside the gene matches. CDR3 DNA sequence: TGTGCCAGCAGCTCTCAGGGGGCTATCGAACATGAGCAGTTCTTC. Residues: CASSSQGAIEHEQFF.

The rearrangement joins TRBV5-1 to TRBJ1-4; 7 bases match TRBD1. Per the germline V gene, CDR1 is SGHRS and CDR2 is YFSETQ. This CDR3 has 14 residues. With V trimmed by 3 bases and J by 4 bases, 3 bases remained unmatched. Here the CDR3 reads CASSSTGYNEKLFF. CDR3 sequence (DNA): TGCGCCAGCAGCTCGACAGGGTATAATGAAAAACTGTTTTTT.

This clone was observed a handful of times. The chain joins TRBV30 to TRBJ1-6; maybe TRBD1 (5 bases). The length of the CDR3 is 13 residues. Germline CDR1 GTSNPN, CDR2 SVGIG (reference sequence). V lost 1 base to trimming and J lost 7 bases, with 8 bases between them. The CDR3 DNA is TGTGCCTGGAGTGCCCAGGGAAATTCACCCCTCCACTTT. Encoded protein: CAWSAQGNSPLHF. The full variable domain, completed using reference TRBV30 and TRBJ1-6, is SQTIHQWPATLVQPVGSPLSLECTVEGTSNPNLYWYRQAAGRGLQLLFYSVGIGQISSEVPQNLSASRPQDRQFILSSKKLLLSDSGFYLCAWSAQGNSPLHFGNGTRLTVT.

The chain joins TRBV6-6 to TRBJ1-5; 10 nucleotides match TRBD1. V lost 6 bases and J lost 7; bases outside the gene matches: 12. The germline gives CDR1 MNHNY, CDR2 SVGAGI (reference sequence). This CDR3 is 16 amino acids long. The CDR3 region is CASRGSGTGEDQPQHF. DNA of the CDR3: TGTGCCAGCAGGGGATCCGGGACAGGGGAAGACCAGCCCCAGCATTTT.

CDR3 residues: CAWRQGIFYGYTF. The DNA of the CDR3 is TGTGCCTGGAGGCAGGGGATCTTCTATGGCTACACCTTC. The chain joins TRBV30 to TRBJ1-2, with D possibly being TRBD1 (6 bases). The V end was cut by 3 bases, the J end by 4 bases, with 12 bases between. The CDR3 length is 13 residues. The germline V gene has CDR1 GTSNPN and CDR2 SVGIG (reference sequence). Variable domain in full (rest from reference TRBV30 and TRBJ1-2): SQTIHQWPATLVQPVGSPLSLECTVEGTSNPNLYWYRQAAGRGLQLLFYSVGIGQISSEVPQNLSASRPQDRQFILSSKKLLLSDSGFYLCAWRQGIFYGYTFGSGTRLTVV.

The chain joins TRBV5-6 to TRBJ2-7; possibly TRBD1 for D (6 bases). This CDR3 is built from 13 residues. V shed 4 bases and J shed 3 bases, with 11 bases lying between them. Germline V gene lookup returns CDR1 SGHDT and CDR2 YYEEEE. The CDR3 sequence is CASSPGQIYEQYF. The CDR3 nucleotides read TGTGCCAGCAGCCCGGGACAAATCTACGAGCAGTACTTC.

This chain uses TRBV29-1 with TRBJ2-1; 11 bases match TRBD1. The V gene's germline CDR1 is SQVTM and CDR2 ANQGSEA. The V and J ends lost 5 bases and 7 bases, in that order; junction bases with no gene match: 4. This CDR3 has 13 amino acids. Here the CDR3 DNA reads TGCAGCGTTCCGGGACAGGGGGTTAATGAGCAGTTCTTC. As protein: CSVPGQGVNEQFF.

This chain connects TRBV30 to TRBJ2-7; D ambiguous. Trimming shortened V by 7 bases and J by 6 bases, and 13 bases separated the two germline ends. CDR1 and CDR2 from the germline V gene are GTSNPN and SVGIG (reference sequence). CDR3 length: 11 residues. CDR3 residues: CAYILHSEQYF. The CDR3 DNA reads TGTGCCTACATCCTCCACAGCGAGCAGTACTTC.

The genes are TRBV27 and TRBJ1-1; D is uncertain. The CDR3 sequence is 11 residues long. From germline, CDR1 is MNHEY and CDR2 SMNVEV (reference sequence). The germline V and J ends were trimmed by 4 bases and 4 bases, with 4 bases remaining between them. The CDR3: CASSSSTEAFF. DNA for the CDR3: TGTGCCAGCAGTTCGAGCACTGAAGCTTTCTTT.

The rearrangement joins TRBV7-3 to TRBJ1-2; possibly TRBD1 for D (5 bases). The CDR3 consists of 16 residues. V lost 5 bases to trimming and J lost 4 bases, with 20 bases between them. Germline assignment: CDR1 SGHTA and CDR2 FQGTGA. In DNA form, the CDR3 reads TGTGCCAGCAGCCCCACCCCCGGGACTTTTGGCTATGGCTACACCTTC. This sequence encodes CASSPTPGTFGYGYTF.

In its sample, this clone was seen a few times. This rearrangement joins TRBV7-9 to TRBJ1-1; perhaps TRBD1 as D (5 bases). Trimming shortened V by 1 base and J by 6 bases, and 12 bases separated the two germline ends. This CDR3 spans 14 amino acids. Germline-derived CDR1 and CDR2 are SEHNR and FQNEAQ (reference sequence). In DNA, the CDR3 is TGTGCCAGCAGCTTAGTCGGGGGAAGGGCTGAAGCTTTCTTT. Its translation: CASSLVGGRAEAFF.

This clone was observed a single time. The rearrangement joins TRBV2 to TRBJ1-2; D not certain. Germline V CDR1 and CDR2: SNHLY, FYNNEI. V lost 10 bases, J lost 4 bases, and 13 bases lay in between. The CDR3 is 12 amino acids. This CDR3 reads CANPGVFYGYTF. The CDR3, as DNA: TGTGCCAACCCGGGAGTTTTCTATGGCTACACCTTC.

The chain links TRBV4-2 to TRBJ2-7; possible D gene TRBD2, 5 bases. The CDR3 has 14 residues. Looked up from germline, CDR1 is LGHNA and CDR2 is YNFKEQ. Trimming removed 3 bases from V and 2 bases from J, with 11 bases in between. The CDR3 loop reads CASSHSSGAYEQYF. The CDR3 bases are TGTGCCAGCAGCCATTCCAGCGGAGCCTACGAGCAGTACTTC.

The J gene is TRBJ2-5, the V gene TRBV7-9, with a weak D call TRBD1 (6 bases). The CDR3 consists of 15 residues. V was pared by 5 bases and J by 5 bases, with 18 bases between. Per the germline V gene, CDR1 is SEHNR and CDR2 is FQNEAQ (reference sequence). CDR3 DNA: TGTGCCAGCAGCCCAGCCAGGAACAGGGTCGAGACCCAGTACTTC. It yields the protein CASSPARNRVETQYF.

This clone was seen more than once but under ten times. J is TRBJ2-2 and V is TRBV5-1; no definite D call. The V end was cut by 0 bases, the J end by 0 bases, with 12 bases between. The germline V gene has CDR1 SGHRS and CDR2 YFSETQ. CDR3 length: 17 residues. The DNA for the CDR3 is TGCGCCAGCAGCTTGGAGAGCATGGACGCGAACACCGGGGAGCTGTTTTTT. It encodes CASSLESMDANTGELFF.

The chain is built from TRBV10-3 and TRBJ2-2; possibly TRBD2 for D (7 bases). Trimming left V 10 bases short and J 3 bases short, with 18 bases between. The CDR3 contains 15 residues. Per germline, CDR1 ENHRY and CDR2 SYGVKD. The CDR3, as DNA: TGTGCCACCACGAGGGGGGGTACAGACACCGGGGAGCTGTTTTTT. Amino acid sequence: CATTRGGTDTGELFF.

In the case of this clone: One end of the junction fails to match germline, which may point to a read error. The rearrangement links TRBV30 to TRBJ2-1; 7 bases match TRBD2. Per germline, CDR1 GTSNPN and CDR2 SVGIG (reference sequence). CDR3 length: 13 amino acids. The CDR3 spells CAWSVTSANERFF. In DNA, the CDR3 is TGTGCCTGGAGTGTAACTAGCGCGAATGAGCGGTTCTTC.

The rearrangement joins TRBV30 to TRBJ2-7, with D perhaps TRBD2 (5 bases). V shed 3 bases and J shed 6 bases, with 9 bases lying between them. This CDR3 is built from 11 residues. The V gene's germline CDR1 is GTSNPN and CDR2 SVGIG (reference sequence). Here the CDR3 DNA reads TGTGCCTGGAGCCCGGGGAGCGAGCAGTACTTC. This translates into CAWSPGSEQYF.

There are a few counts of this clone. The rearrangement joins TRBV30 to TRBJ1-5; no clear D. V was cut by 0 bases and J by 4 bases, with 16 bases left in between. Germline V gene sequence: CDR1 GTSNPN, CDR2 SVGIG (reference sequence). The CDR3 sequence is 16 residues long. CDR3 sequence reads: CAWSVKDHRGNQPQHF. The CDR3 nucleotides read TGTGCCTGGAGTGTGAAAGATCATCGCGGGAATCAGCCCCAGCATTTT.

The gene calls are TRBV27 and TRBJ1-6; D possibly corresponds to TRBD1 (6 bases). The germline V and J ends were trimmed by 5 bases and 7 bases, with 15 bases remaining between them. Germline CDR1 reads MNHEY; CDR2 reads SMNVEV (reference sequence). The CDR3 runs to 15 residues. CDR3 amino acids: CASSPWTAINSPLHF. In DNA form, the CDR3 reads TGTGCCAGCAGTCCCTGGACAGCAATAAATTCACCCCTCCACTTT.

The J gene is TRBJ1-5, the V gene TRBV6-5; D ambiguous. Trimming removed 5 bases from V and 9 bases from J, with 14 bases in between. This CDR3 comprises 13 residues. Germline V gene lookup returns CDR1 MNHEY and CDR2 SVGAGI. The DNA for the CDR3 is TGTGCCAGCAGTGTTGTAAGATCCCTGCCCCAGCATTTT. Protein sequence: CASSVVRSLPQHF.

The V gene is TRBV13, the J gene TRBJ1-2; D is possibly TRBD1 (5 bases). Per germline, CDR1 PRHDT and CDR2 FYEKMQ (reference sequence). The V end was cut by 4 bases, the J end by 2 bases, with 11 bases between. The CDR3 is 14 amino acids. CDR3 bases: TGTGCCAGCAGCTCAAGGGGCGAAAACTATGGCTACACCTTC. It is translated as CASSSRGENYGYTF.

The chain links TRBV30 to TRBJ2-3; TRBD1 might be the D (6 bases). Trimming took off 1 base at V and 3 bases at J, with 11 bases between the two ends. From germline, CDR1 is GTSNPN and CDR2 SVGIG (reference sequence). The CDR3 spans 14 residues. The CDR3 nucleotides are TGTGCCTGGAGTGCACAGGGTTGGACAGATACGCAGTATTTT. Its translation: CAWSAQGWTDTQYF.

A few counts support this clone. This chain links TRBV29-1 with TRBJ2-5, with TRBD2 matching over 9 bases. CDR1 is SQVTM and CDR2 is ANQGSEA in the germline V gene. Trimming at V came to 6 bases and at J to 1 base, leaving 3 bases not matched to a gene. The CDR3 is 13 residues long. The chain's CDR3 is CSVPGLAQETQYF. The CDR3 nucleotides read TGCAGCGTACCGGGACTAGCCCAAGAGACCCAGTACTTC.